This entry concerns a single TCR beta chain. Antigen: not known. The germline V gene has CDR1 DFQATT and CDR2 SNEGSKA (reference sequence). The CDR3 is 13 amino acids. The data were taken from a study of post-analysis software for immune sequencing data. Study context: Relapsing-remitting, secondary progressive and progressive-relapsing courses of multiple sclerosis were included. Study results and caveats: Batch-matched samples strongly co-clustered by F measure. Patients showed TRBV5-6, TRBV5-1 and TRBV20-1 among five TRBV segments more frequent than in controls.

Unique molecular identifiers were built into the TCR beta cDNA libraries. In TCRdb, the PCR reads were re-called with MiXCR into one record per CDR3 protein. The sample lists about 430,000 distinct CDR3 sequences, about 40% occurring once. What was sequenced was blood. The TCR sequence derives from a girl between 2 and 10 years old with multiple sclerosis. The chain employs TRBV20-1 and TRBJ2-4; possibly TRBD2 for D (6 bases). The J call may not be correct, given that the DNA end is closer to TRBJ2-7. The CDR3 is CSARVVAAGEQYF. In DNA form, the CDR3 reads TGCAGTGCTAGAGTTGTAGCAGCGGGCGAGCAGTACTTC.